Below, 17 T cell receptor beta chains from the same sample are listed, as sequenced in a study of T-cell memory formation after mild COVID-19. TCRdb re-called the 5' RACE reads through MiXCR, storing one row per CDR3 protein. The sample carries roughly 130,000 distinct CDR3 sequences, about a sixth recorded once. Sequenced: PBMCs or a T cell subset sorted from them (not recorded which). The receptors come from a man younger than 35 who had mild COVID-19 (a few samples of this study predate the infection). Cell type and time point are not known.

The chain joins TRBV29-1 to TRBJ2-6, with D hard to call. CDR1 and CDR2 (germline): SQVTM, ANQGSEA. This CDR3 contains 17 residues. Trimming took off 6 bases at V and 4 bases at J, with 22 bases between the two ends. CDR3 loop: CSVVAETQYFGANVLTF. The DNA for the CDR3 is TGCAGCGTGGTCGCCGAAACACAATATTTCGGGGCCAACGTCCTGACTTTC.

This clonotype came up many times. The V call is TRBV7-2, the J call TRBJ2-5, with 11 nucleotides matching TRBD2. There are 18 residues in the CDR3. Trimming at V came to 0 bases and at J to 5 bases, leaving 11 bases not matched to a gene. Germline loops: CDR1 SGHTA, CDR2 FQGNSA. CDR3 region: CASSLALLAGGGWETQYF. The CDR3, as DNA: TGTGCCAGCAGCTTAGCGCTTCTAGCGGGGGGAGGTTGGGAGACCCAGTACTTC. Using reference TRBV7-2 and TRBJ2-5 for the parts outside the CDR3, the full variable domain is GAGVSQSPSNKVTEKGKDVELRCDPISGHTALYWYRQSLGQGLEFLIYFQGNSAPDKSGLPSDRFSAERTGGSVSTLTIQRTQQEDSAVYLCASSLALLAGGGWETQYFGPGTRLLVL.

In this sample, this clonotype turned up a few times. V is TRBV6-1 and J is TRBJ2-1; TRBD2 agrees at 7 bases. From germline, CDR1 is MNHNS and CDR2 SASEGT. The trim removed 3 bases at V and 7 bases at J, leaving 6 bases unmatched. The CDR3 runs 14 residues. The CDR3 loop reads CASSDPRRGNEQFF. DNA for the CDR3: TGTGCCAGCAGTGATCCCCGGCGGGGGAATGAGCAGTTCTTC.

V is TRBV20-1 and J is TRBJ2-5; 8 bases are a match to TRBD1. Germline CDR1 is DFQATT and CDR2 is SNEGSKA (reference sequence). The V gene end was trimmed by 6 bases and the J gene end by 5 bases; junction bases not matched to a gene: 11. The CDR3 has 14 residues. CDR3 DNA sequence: TGCAGTGCCGACCCCGCAGGGGGCCGGGAGACCCAGTACTTC. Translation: CSADPAGGRETQYF.

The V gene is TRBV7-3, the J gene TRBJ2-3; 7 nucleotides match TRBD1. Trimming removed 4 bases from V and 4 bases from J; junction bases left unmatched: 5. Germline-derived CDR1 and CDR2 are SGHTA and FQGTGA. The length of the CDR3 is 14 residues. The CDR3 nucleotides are TGTGCCAGCAGCTCCCGGACAGGACCAGATACGCAGTATTTT. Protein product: CASSSRTGPDTQYF.

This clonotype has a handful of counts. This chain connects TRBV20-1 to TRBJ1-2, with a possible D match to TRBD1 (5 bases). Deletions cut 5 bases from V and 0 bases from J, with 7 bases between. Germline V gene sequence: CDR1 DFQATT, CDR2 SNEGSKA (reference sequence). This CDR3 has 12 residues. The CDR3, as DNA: TGCAGTGCTCGGGGCACTAACTATGGCTACACCTTC. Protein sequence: CSARGTNYGYTF.

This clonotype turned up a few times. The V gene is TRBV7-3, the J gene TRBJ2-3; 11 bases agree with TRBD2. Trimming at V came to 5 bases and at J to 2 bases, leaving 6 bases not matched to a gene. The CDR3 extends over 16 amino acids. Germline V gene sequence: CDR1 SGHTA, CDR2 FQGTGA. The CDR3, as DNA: TGTGCCAGCAGCCCAACACTAGCGGGAGCCACAGATACGCAGTATTTT. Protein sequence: CASSPTLAGATDTQYF.

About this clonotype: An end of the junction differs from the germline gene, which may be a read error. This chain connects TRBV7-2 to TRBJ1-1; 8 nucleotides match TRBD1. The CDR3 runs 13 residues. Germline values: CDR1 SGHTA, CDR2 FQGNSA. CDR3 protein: CASSSGQETVWTF. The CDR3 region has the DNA TGTGCCAGCAGCTCGGGACAGGAGACCGTTTGGACCTTT.

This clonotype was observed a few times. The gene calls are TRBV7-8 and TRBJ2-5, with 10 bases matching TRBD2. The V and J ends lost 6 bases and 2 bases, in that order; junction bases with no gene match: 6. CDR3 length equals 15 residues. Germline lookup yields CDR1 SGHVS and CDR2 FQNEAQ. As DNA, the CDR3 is TGTGCCAGCAGGCAGAAGCGGGGGGGACAAGAGACCCAGTACTTC. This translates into CASRQKRGGQETQYF.

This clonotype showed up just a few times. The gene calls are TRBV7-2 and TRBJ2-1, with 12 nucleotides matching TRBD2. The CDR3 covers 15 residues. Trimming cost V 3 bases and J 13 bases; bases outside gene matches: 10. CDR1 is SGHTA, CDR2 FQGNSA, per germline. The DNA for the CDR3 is TGTGCCAGCAGCTTTCGACTAGCGGGGGCCCCGTCACAGTTCTTC. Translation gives CASSFRLAGAPSQFF.

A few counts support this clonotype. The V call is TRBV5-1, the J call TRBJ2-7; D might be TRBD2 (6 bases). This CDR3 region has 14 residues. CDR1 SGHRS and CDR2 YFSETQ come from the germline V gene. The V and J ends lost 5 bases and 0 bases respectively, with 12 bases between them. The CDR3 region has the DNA TGCGCCAGCAGGGAGCGGGCGGACTCCTACGAGCAGTACTTC. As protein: CASRERADSYEQYF. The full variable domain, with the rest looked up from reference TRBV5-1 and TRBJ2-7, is KAGVTQTPRYLIKTRGQQVTLSCSPISGHRSVSWYQQTPGQGLQFLFEYFSETQRNKGNFPGRFSGRQFSNSRSEMNVSTLELGDSALYLCASRERADSYEQYFGPGTRLTVT.

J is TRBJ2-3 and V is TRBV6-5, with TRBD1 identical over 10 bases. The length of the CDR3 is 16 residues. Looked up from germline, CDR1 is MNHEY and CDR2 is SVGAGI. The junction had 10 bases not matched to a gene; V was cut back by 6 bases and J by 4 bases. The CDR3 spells CASSQRDRGGPDTQYF. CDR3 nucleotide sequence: TGTGCCAGCAGCCAGCGGGACAGGGGAGGGCCAGATACGCAGTATTTT.

CDR3 amino acids: CSVSPIARKETQYF. The CDR3 nucleotides read TGCAGTGTATCCCCCATAGCAAGGAAAGAGACCCAGTACTTC. The gene calls are TRBV20-1 and TRBJ2-5; D gene ambiguous. Looked up from germline, CDR1 is DFQATT and CDR2 is SNEGSKA (reference sequence). Trimming stripped 7 bases from V and 3 bases from J, with 18 bases between. This CDR3 spans 14 amino acids.

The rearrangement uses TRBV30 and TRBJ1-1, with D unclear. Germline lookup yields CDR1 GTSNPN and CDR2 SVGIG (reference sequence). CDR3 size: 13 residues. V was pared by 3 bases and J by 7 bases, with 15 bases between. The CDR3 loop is CAWSPPGQIEAFF. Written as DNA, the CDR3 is TGTGCCTGGAGCCCCCCGGGCCAGATTGAAGCTTTCTTT.

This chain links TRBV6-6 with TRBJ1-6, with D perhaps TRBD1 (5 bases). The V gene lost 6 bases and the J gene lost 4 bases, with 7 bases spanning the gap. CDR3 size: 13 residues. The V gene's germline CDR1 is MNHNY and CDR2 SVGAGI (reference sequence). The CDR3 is CASRTEYNSPLHF. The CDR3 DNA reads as TGTGCCAGCAGGACAGAATATAATTCACCCCTCCACTTT.

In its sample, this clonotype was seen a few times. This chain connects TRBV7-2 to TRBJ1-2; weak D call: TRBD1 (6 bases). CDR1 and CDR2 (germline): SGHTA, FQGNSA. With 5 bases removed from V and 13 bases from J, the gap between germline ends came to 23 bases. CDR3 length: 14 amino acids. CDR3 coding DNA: TGTGCCAGCAGCGGTTGGGACAAAAGGGTCAGGTGCACCTTC. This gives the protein CASSGWDKRVRCTF.

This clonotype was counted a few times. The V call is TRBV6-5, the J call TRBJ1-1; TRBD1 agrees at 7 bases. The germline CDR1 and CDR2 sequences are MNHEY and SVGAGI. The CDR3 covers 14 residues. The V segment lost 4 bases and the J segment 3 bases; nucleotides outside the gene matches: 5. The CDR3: CASSSRQGDTEAFF. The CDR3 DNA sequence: TGTGCCAGCAGTTCTCGACAGGGTGACACTGAAGCTTTCTTT.